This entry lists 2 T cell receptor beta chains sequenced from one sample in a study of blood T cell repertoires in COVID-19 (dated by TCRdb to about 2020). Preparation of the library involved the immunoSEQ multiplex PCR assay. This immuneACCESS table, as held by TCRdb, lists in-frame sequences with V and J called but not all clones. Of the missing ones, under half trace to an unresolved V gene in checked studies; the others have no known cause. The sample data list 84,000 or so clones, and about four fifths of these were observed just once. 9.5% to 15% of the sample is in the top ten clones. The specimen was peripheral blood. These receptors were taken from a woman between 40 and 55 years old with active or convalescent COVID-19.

The CDR3 nucleotides read TGTGCCAGCATGGGGGGGCAGGGATCACCCCTCCACTTT. It codes for CASMGGQGSPLHF. J is TRBJ1-6 and V is TRBV6-6; tentatively, D is TRBD1 (6 bases). The germline gives CDR1 MNHNY, CDR2 SVGAGI (reference sequence). This CDR3 contains 13 residues. Trimming shortened V by 7 bases and J by 10 bases, and 14 bases separated the two germline ends.

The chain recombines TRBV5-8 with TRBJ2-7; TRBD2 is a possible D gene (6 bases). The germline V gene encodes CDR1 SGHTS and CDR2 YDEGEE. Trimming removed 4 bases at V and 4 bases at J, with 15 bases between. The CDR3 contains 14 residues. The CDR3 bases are TGTGCCAGCAGCCCGAGCGGGCAACCTTACGAGCAGTACTTC. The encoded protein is CASSPSGQPYEQYF.